A single T cell receptor beta chain is shown here with its context. No antigen is known for it. These data come from a study of regulatory T cells in long-lasting Graves disease. General study findings and limits: Favoring TRBV28, TRBJ1-2 and TRBJ2-5 was a feature seen in persistent disease.

CDR1 is MNHEY, CDR2 SMNVEV, per germline (reference sequence). Trimming removed 1 base at V and 0 bases at J, with 7 bases between. The CDR3 consists of 15 residues. Construction of TCR beta libraries relied on iRepertoire HTBI primers and on Arm-PCR targeting CDR3 regions. TCRdb re-derived calls from the multiplex PCR reads in MiXCR, one entry per CDR3 protein. The sample records 560,000 or so distinct CDR3 sequences, roughly 16% being singletons. Documented time point: newly diagnosed GD, antithyroid drugs for less than 3 months. Extracted PBMC RNA gave rise to the TCR library. The same sample was also studied in work on T cells in Graves' hyperthyroidism and ophthalmopathy. That work adds: Exclusions: uncontrolled infection, other autoimmune disease, pregnancy, lactation.

This sequence originates from a man aged 18 to 35 with Graves disease. This chain joins TRBV27 and TRBJ1-5; D is ambiguous. This specimen consisted of peripheral blood mononuclear cells (PBMCs), obtained at new diagnosis, from a patient treated with antithyroid drugs. CDR3 sequence (DNA): TGTGCCAGCAGTTTATTAGGGAATAGCAATCAGCCCCAGCATTTT. This gives the protein CASSLLGNSNQPQHF.